The 18 T cell receptor beta chains reported below all come from one sample, sequenced in a study of shared clonotypes between healthy human individuals. Profiling relied on immunoSEQ multiplex PCR, and the TCRdb table lists in-frame clones only, not all of them. Of approximately 2,300,000 clones in the sample, around 92% were seen once. The sample was naive CD4+ T cells from PBMCs. Subset: CD45RA+ positively selected. The source of these receptors is a man aged 18 to 29 in good health. Some clones in this sample may be carry-over from other donors' samples.

This clone was seen a single time. The chain recombines TRBV4-2 with TRBJ2-1; D gene unclear. The germline V and J ends were trimmed by 4 bases and 8 bases, with 15 bases remaining between them. The CDR3 length is 14 residues. CDR1 is LGHNA and CDR2 is YNFKEQ in the germline V gene. The CDR3 sequence: CASSRLQWADEQFF. The CDR3 bases are TGTGCCAGCAGCCGCCTACAGTGGGCGGATGAGCAGTTCTTC.

The V call is TRBV14, the J call TRBJ2-1; 9 bases fit TRBD2. Per the germline V gene, CDR1 is SGHDN and CDR2 is FVKESK. CDR3 length: 16 amino acids. The junction had 9 bases not matched to a gene; V was cut back by 3 bases and J by 6 bases. The CDR3 loop is CASSHLPGLAFNEQFF. The CDR3 region has the DNA TGTGCCAGCAGCCACTTACCGGGACTAGCTTTCAATGAGCAGTTCTTC.

V and J are TRBV15 and TRBJ1-2; D not resolved. The CDR3 is 14 amino acids. The V gene's germline CDR1 is LNHNV and CDR2 YYDKDF (reference sequence). Trimming took 2 bases from V and 8 from J, leaving 15 bases between them. In DNA, the CDR3 is TGTGCCACCAGCAGATCCCGGCAGGTCCCAGGCTACACCTTC. Residues: CATSRSRQVPGYTF.

The chain carries TRBV5-6 and TRBJ2-2, with 7 positions matching TRBD2. The CDR3 is 16 residues long. V lost 0 bases, J lost 5 bases, and 7 bases stayed unmatched. Per germline, CDR1 SGHDT and CDR2 YYEEEE. DNA of the CDR3: TGTGCCAGCAGCTTGGTCGGCGGGAGTGGTACCGGGGAGCTGTTTTTT. It translates to CASSLVGGSGTGELFF.

The chain uses TRBV7-7 and TRBJ2-7, with 8 nucleotides matching TRBD1. Trimming cost V 1 base and J 2 bases; bases outside gene matches: 1. CDR1 is SSHAT and CDR2 is FNYEAQ in the germline V gene (reference sequence). The CDR3 totals 14 residues. The CDR3 sequence: CASSLGTGPYEQYF. The CDR3 nucleotides are TGTGCCAGCAGCTTAGGGACAGGGCCCTACGAGCAGTACTTC.

The chain uses TRBV28 and TRBJ1-1; TRBD1 is a possible D gene (6 bases). The V and J ends lost 5 bases and 6 bases respectively, with 19 bases between them. The CDR3 covers 15 residues. Germline-derived CDR1 and CDR2 are MDHEN and SYDVKM. The CDR3 DNA follows: TGTGCCAGCAGTAAAAGAGAAGGGGGACGGGCTGAAGCTTTCTTT. It codes for CASSKREGGRAEAFF. Full variable domain (missing parts from reference TRBV28 and TRBJ1-1): DVKVTQSSRYLVKRTGEKVFLECVQDMDHENMFWYRQDPGLGLRLIYFSYDVKMKEKGDIPEGYSVSREKKERFSLILESASTNQTSMYLCASSKREGGRAEAFFGQGTRLTVV.

The sample holds one count of this clone. The chain is built from TRBV27 and TRBJ2-2; 7 bases are shared with TRBD1. The CDR3 totals 15 residues. Losses at the gene ends were 3 bases for V and 2 bases for J; bases not matched to a gene: 3. Germline V gene lookup returns CDR1 MNHEY and CDR2 SMNVEV (reference sequence). CDR3 in DNA: TGTGCCAGCAGTTTCCGGGACAGAAACACCGGGGAGCTGTTTTTT. Encoded protein: CASSFRDRNTGELFF.

V is TRBV4-2 and J is TRBJ2-7; D gene ambiguous. The V gene lost 3 bases and the J gene lost 0 bases, with 15 bases spanning the gap. There are 16 residues in the CDR3. The germline V gene encodes CDR1 LGHNA and CDR2 YNFKEQ. CDR3 nucleotides: TGTGCCAGCAGCCATGGCGCGGCGGTGAGCTCCTACGAGCAGTACTTC. Protein product: CASSHGAAVSSYEQYF.

The chain recombines TRBV18 with TRBJ1-1, with unresolved D. The CDR3 has 14 residues. V was cut by 2 bases and J by 4 bases, with 11 bases left in between. The germline CDR1 and CDR2 sequences are KGHSH and LQKENI. The CDR3 spells CASSPDRVATEAFF. Here the CDR3 DNA reads TGTGCCAGCTCACCAGACCGGGTGGCCACTGAAGCTTTCTTT.

This chain joins TRBV7-9 and TRBJ2-5, with TRBD2 as a possible D gene (5 bases). The CDR3 extends over 12 amino acids. Germline V CDR1 and CDR2: SEHNR, FQNEAQ (reference sequence). V was trimmed by 4 bases and J by 5 bases, leaving 8 bases between them. CDR3 DNA sequence: TGTGCCAGCAGCTCGGGGTGGGAGACCCAGTACTTC. Encoded protein: CASSSGWETQYF.

This sequence joins TRBV28 and TRBJ2-3; no clear D. Trimming stripped 5 bases from V and 3 bases from J, with 15 bases between. The V gene's germline CDR1 is MDHEN and CDR2 SYDVKM. The CDR3 length is 15 residues. The CDR3: CASSDQDRPTDTQYF. DNA for the CDR3: TGTGCCAGCAGTGACCAGGACCGACCAACAGATACGCAGTATTTT.

The chain has TRBV6-5 and TRBJ1-4; TRBD1 matches at 10 bases. Trimming took 8 bases from V and 8 from J; bases not matched to a gene: 8. CDR3 length: 14 residues. Germline V gives CDR1 MNHEY, CDR2 SVGAGI. The DNA for the CDR3 is TGTGCCAGCGGGAGACAGGGGGCAAGGGAAAAACTGTTTTTT. This codes for CASGRQGAREKLFF.

Of note for this clone: At the DNA level, this CDR3 is encoded by other sequences in the same sample as well. The V call is TRBV6-5, the J call TRBJ2-7; no firm D call. Trimming took 6 bases from V and 4 from J, leaving 7 bases between them. This CDR3 region has 11 residues. CDR1 and CDR2 from the germline V gene are MNHEY and SVGAGI. CDR3 coding DNA: TGTGCCAGCAGGGGCCCTTACGAGCAGTACTTC. The encoded protein is CASRGPYEQYF.

The sample holds one count of this clone. The genes are TRBV28 and TRBJ1-1; D is unresolved. Trimming pared 3 bases from V and 0 bases from J, leaving 11 bases between. Per the germline V gene, CDR1 is MDHEN and CDR2 is SYDVKM. The CDR3 has 15 residues. For the CDR3, the DNA is TGTGCCAGCAGTTTCAGATGGATATTGAACACTGAAGCTTTCTTT. It encodes CASSFRWILNTEAFF.

J is TRBJ1-5 and V is TRBV18; D gene unclear. The CDR3 runs 13 residues. Germline V gene data show CDR1 as KGHSH and CDR2 as LQKENI. Trimming removed 1 base from V and 6 bases from J, with 7 bases in between. The CDR3 sequence is CASSPHWSQPQHF. In nucleotides, the CDR3 is TGTGCCAGCTCACCACATTGGAGTCAGCCCCAGCATTTT.

Comments on this clone: In the same sample, other DNA sequences code for this CDR3. This chain links TRBV5-4 with TRBJ2-5; 7 bases map to TRBD2. The V and J ends lost 4 bases and 3 bases, in that order; junction bases with no gene match: 9. The CDR3 contains 15 residues. Germline lookup yields CDR1 SGHNT and CDR2 YYREEE (reference sequence). Written as DNA, the CDR3 is TGTGCCAGCAGCAGCATTTCCGGGACTAAAGAGACCCAGTACTTC. Its protein product is CASSSISGTKETQYF.

This clone appeared a single time. This chain links TRBV7-2 with TRBJ1-3, with D possibly matching TRBD1 (6 bases). The CDR3 extends over 16 amino acids. Trimming took 5 bases from V and 0 from J, leaving 14 bases between them. Germline CDR1 reads SGHTA; CDR2 reads FQGNSA. CDR3 nucleotides: TGTGCCAGCAGCCCGACCACGGGGGCCTCTGGAAACACCATATATTTT. Residues: CASSPTTGASGNTIYF.

The genes are TRBV28 and TRBJ2-3, with D unresolved. This CDR3 contains 14 residues. Trimming removed 7 bases from V and 5 bases from J, with 16 bases in between. Germline V gene data show CDR1 as MDHEN and CDR2 as SYDVKM. The CDR3 bases are TGTGCCAGCACCCCGGCTGGTCAAGGAGATACGCAGTATTTT. Translation: CASTPAGQGDTQYF.